The present entry profiles one TCR beta chain with its context. Antigen specificity is unknown. The method was immunoSEQ multiplex PCR; TCRdb's version includes in-frame clones alone and lacks a portion of them. The table has about 94,000 clones, 90% to 95% seen once. Trimming stripped 5 bases from V and 13 bases from J, with 18 bases between. This CDR3 has 13 amino acids. The germline V gene has CDR1 MNHEY and CDR2 SMNVEV (reference sequence). This sample is drawn from a study of graft-versus-host responses after intestinal transplantation. Overall study: The whole recipient group had anti-thymocyte globulin induction followed by tacrolimus and steroids for two to four years.

Points from the study as a whole: High graft-versus-host to host-versus-graft clonal ratios were seen in allografts of patients with graft-donor T cell macrochimerism. Peak circulating GvH clone levels were associated with early post-transplant HvG declines.

The chain recombines TRBV27 with TRBJ2-4; no clear D. Here the sequenced sample was unstimulated CD8+ T cells sorted from spleen or lymph node cells, taken before intestinal transplant. This sequence was found in a human donor who received an intestinal transplant. The CDR3 loop is CASSLSSTVAQYF. CDR3 DNA sequence: TGTGCCAGCAGTCTCTCTTCTACGGTCGCCCAGTACTTC.